This T cell receptor beta chain was sequenced during a study of blood T cells in healthy people across ages. Primers used in a second PCR of roughly 6 to 12 cycles were a sample-barcoded 5' primer and a J-beta primer mix. At least 3 million CDR3-containing paired-end reads were obtained per sample. TCRdb independently ran MiXCR on the 5' RACE reads; one entry per CDR3 protein. The sample lists 1.5 million to 1.8 million distinct CDR3 sequences, roughly two fifths seen once, with more than 4% in the top ten. Researchers isolated at least 7 million PBMCs per sample. Note on this clonotype: The antigen remains unidentified.

In germline, CDR1 is SGHDN, CDR2 FVKESK. CDR3 length: 14 residues. V was pared by 4 bases and J by 12 bases, with 13 bases of the junction left unmatched. General observations from the study: Both higher diversity and more naive CD4+ cells marked long-lived donors when set against aged donors.

The chain is built from TRBV14 and TRBJ2-3; 7 bases agree with TRBD2. Sequencing input: blood. This TCR was recovered from a woman between 18 and 29 years old in good health. CDR3 sequence reads: CASSLLPGLPFQYF. The CDR3, as DNA: TGTGCCAGCAGCCTCCTTCCGGGACTACCTTTCCAGTATTTT.